The sequence of this T cell receptor beta chain was determined in a study of T-cell memory formation after mild COVID-19. The study, taken as a whole, reports: CD4/CD8 balance characterized clones contracting day 15 to 85, and CD4+ skew characterized later expanders. Prior to infection, memory already included some responding clones, suggesting cross-reactive memory joined. Contracting clones localized mainly to CM and EM when CD4+ and mainly to EMRA when CD8+.

This clonotype was observed a few times. Its antigen remains unidentified. TCR alpha and TCR beta cDNA libraries with sample barcodes and UMIs came from 5'RACE using constant-segment primers. TCRdb re-derived calls from the 5' RACE reads in MiXCR, one entry per CDR3 protein. Among about 470,000 distinct CDR3 sequences listed, roughly 25% were seen once. This clonotype was sampled from an adult woman who had mild COVID-19 (a few samples of this study predate the infection). Cell type and time point are not known. The sample consisted of PBMCs or a T cell subset sorted from them (not recorded which).

CDR3 loop: CASSLAAPGQGARTDTQYF. In DNA form, the CDR3 reads TGTGCCAGCAGCTTAGCCGCCCCCGGACAGGGGGCGAGGACAGATACGCAGTATTTT. The V call is TRBV7-2, the J call TRBJ2-3; 11 bases are shared with TRBD1. V dropped 0 bases and J dropped 3; count of bases not matched to a gene: 11. CDR1 and CDR2 from the germline V gene are SGHTA and FQGNSA. CDR3 size: 19 residues. The whole variable domain, remainder taken from reference TRBV7-2 and TRBJ2-3, is GAGVSQSPSNKVTEKGKDVELRCDPISGHTALYWYRQSLGQGLEFLIYFQGNSAPDKSGLPSDRFSAERTGGSVSTLTIQRTQQEDSAVYLCASSLAAPGQGARTDTQYFGPGTRLTVL.